This record looks at one T cell receptor (beta chain) sequence and its context. Which antigen it targets is not known. No much larger clonotype is one base removed from it; base qualities were not supplied. From its cysteine to its phenylalanine, the CDR3 spans 14 amino acids. Left in the record is the CDR3 DNA by itself, 42 bases read in frame from the first base. CDR1 and CDR2 (SGHTA, FQGNSA) derive from the germline V gene. V is cut by 6 bases and J by 3 bases, and the space between the germline ends is 14 bases. Ficoll-Paque density gradient centrifugation was used to isolate PBMCs. The data are from a study of T-cell memory formation after mild COVID-19 (dated by TCRdb to the early 2020s). About the study as a whole: Most TCR sequence clusters were specific to one of the two donors. In a couple of donors, T-cell clones that expanded and contracted after mild COVID-19 were followed by sequencing TCRalpha and TCRbeta repertoires longitudinally. The cohort comprised two young, previously healthy adult volunteers, one female and one male. Study-wide conclusions, independent of this receptor: Contracting CD4+ clones were found mainly in CM and EM memory subsets, while CD8+ clones were enriched in EMRA. From day 15 to 85, contracting clones showed balanced CD4/CD8 phenotypes, whereas a second wave of clones that expanded from day 15 to 37 leaned towards CD4+. The study covered only a couple of mild cases, and larger cohorts including severe cases with pre-infection samples were considered necessary. Some responding clones were detected in pre-infection memory, which suggested that pre-existing cross-reactive memory T cells had joined the SARS-CoV-2 response. Whether the second-wave clones peaking on day 37 were SARS-CoV-2 specific was not confirmed.

The sample was run on an Illumina NovaSeq 6000. TCRalpha and TCRbeta cDNA libraries were built by 5'RACE with constant-segment primers, adding sample barcodes and unique molecular identifiers. RNA was extracted from every sample with Trizol reagent. Library amplification was performed in two PCR steps, and a second sample barcode and Illumina TruSeq adapters were introduced in the second step. Libraries were sequenced on an Illumina NovaSeq with 2 x 150 bp paired-end reads. In the paper's pipeline: The reads were demultiplexed and collapsed into UMI-guided consensus sequences using migec v1.2.7. With mixcr v2.1.11, UMI consensuses were aligned to TRA and TRB V and J templates and assembled into clonotypes. Expanded or contracted clonotypes were those called significant by both edgeR and NoisET, with noise models trained on biological replicates. For edgeR calls, the cutoffs were a false discovery rate-adjusted p below 0.01 and a log2 fold-change threshold of 1. As an exploratory analysis of dynamics, PCA with hierarchical clustering was applied to max-normalized trajectories of the 1000 most abundant clonotypes. Separately sequenced CD4+ and CD8+ repertoires were used to assign the CD4 or CD8 phenotype of responding clones. TCRdb reworked the public reads: Q25 trimming with fastp, MiXCR clone assembly, productive beta chains retained. Identical CDR3 protein sequences are pooled into one entry, listed with their most common genes and DNA. The V and J calls come from TCRdb's annotation, not from the publication. Within this sample are about 260,000 distinct CDR3 sequences, with approximately 7.6% of them counted one time only. The ten largest clones add up to about 22% of the sample.

The chain uses TRBV7-2 and TRBJ1-1; the D gene identity is not certain. Sequenced: PBMCs or a T cell subset sorted from them (not recorded which). This receptor was taken from a man aged 18 to 29 who had mild COVID-19 (a few samples of this study predate the infection). The sample titles of this study are shuffled in the database, so cell type and time point are left out; the donor was told from shared clones. The CDR3: CASSSLGLYTEAFF. The nucleotide sequence is TGTGCCAGCAGTTCACTCGGGTTGTACACTGAAGCTTTCTTT.